The 25 T cell receptor beta chains below were found in one sample sequenced in a study of blood T cell repertoires in COVID-19. Assay: immunoSEQ multiplex PCR; the TCRdb copy retains only in-frame clones and omits some. The sample records about 490,000 clones, roughly 88% being singletons. The specimen sequenced was peripheral blood. The source of these receptors is a human donor in a cohort sampled during active COVID-19.

The count of this clone is one. The chain is built from TRBV19 and TRBJ1-1, with TRBD1 matching 8 bases. CDR1 and CDR2 (germline): LNHDA, SQIVND (reference sequence). The CDR3 is made up of 14 amino acids. The V and J ends lost 3 bases and 5 bases, in that order; junction bases with no gene match: 5. CDR3 sequence (DNA): TGTGCCAGTAGTATCAGGGGGCCGGTTACTGAAGCTTTCTTT. Amino acid sequence: CASSIRGPVTEAFF.

The chain has TRBV25-1 and TRBJ1-5; D is ambiguous. Germline assignment: CDR1 MGHDK and CDR2 SYGVNS. This CDR3 spans 14 amino acids. V was clipped by 2 bases and J by 3 bases, with 8 bases between them. The chain's CDR3 is CASSETGDNQPQHF. In DNA form, the CDR3 reads TGTGCCAGCAGTGAAACCGGGGACAATCAGCCCCAGCATTTT. Filled out from reference TRBV25-1 and TRBJ1-5, the complete variable domain reads EADIYQTPRYLVIGTGKKITLECSQTMGHDKMYWYQQDPGMELHLIHYSYGVNSTEKGDLSSESTVSRIRTEHFPLTLESARPSHTSQYLCASSETGDNQPQHFGDGTRLSIL.

The genes are TRBV14 and TRBJ2-2; a weak D match, TRBD2 (6 bases). Germline V gene lookup returns CDR1 SGHDN and CDR2 FVKESK. The CDR3 spans 17 residues. V dropped 4 bases and J dropped 1 base, with 16 bases sitting between them. CDR3 coding DNA: TGTGCCAGCAGCCTTCGACTAGAAACCCTGAACACCGGGGAGCTGTTTTTT. Encoded protein: CASSLRLETLNTGELFF.

This clone was counted between two and nine times. As DNA, the CDR3 is TGCGCCAGCATGGGGGGGTTCTACGAGCAGTACTTC. Protein: CASMGGFYEQYF. This chain links TRBV10-2 with TRBJ2-7, with 7 bases aligning to TRBD2. The CDR3 contains 12 residues. V lost 7 bases to trimming and J lost 3 bases; unmatched junction nucleotides: 3. In germline, CDR1 is WSHSY, CDR2 SAAADI.

The J gene is TRBJ2-3, the V gene TRBV6-4; perhaps TRBD1 as D (6 bases). This CDR3 has 15 amino acids. The V gene lost 2 bases and the J gene lost 2 bases, with 11 bases spanning the gap. From germline, CDR1 is MRHNA and CDR2 SNTAGT. The CDR3 bases are TGTGCCAGCAGTGACCAGGGGACCCCCACAGATACGCAGTATTTT. Translation: CASSDQGTPTDTQYF.

This clone was detected only once. The chain links TRBV7-2 to TRBJ1-2, with D hard to call. This CDR3 has 14 residues. V was shortened by 5 bases and J by 4 bases, with 14 bases between the two germline ends. The germline CDR1 and CDR2 sequences are SGHTA and FQGNSA. The CDR3 DNA follows: TGTGCCAGCAGCCCGAAGGCGGCAACCTATGGCTACACCTTC. Amino acid sequence: CASSPKAATYGYTF.

The J gene is TRBJ1-2, the V gene TRBV18; D ambiguous. V was clipped by 2 bases and J by 4 bases, with 23 bases between them. Germline V gene sequence: CDR1 KGHSH, CDR2 LQKENI. The CDR3 is 18 residues long. This CDR3 is CASSPFAVYNTLFYGYTF. DNA of the CDR3: TGTGCCAGCTCACCATTCGCGGTCTACAACACTCTTTTCTATGGCTACACCTTC.

The J gene is TRBJ1-5, the V gene TRBV28, with a possible D match to TRBD1 (5 bases). The germline V and J ends were trimmed by 2 bases and 4 bases, with 18 bases remaining between them. Germline V gene lookup returns CDR1 MDHEN and CDR2 SYDVKM. The CDR3 spans 17 residues. The CDR3 nucleotides are TGTGCCAGCAGTTTAGGCGGGGGGGGACGGGGAAATCAGCCCCAGCATTTT. Translation gives CASSLGGGGRGNQPQHF.

The sample holds one count of this clone. The chain uses TRBV20-1 and TRBJ2-7; D is possibly TRBD1 (5 bases). The CDR3 spans 13 residues. V dropped 3 bases and J dropped 3 bases, with 12 bases sitting between them. The V gene's germline CDR1 is DFQATT and CDR2 SNEGSKA (reference sequence). The CDR3 here is CSASFLTDYEQYF. DNA for the CDR3: TGCAGTGCTAGTTTTCTGACAGACTACGAGCAGTACTTC.

V gene TRBV28 combines with J gene TRBJ2-7; perhaps TRBD2 as D (7 bases). CDR1 and CDR2 (germline): MDHEN, SYDVKM. Between the trimmed V and J ends, which lost 6 bases and 7 bases, there was a span of 19 bases. This CDR3 is 14 amino acids long. CDR3 coding DNA: TGTGCCAGCAGCCCGGGGGGCGGGCACCCGGAGCAGTACTTC. Its protein product is CASSPGGGHPEQYF. The full variable domain, with the rest looked up from reference TRBV28 and TRBJ2-7, is DVKVTQSSRYLVKRTGEKVFLECVQDMDHENMFWYRQDPGLGLRLIYFSYDVKMKEKGDIPEGYSVSREKKERFSLILESASTNQTSMYLCASSPGGGHPEQYFGPGTRLTVT.

The gene calls are TRBV28 and TRBJ2-2; 7 bases fit TRBD1. Per the germline V gene, CDR1 is MDHEN and CDR2 is SYDVKM. The V segment lost 8 bases and the J segment 0 bases; nucleotides outside the gene matches: 9. CDR3 length equals 16 residues. CDR3 loop: CASRPGGTANTGELFF. CDR3 in DNA: TGTGCCAGCCGTCCTGGTGGGACAGCGAACACCGGGGAGCTGTTTTTT.

The J gene is TRBJ2-7, the V gene TRBV11-2; weak D call: TRBD2 (5 bases). Germline CDR1 and CDR2: SGHAT and FQNNGV. Trimming cost V 2 bases and J 5 bases, with 13 bases left between them. The CDR3 loop spans 14 amino acids. CDR3 sequence: CASSLRGFLNEQYF. CDR3 nucleotide sequence: TGTGCCAGCAGCTTACGGGGATTTTTGAACGAGCAGTACTTC.

This chain connects TRBV6-6 to TRBJ2-3; TRBD2 agrees at 7 bases. The CDR3 extends over 11 amino acids. Trimming cost V 6 bases and J 11 bases; bases outside gene matches: 5. Per the germline V gene, CDR1 is MNHNY and CDR2 is SVGAGI (reference sequence). The CDR3 region is CASRGGEKQYF. For the CDR3, the DNA is TGTGCCAGCAGGGGGGGGGAGAAGCAGTATTTT.

The chain has TRBV30 and TRBJ2-3; TRBD1 agrees at 7 bases. Germline CDR1 is GTSNPN and CDR2 is SVGIG (reference sequence). This CDR3 is built from 13 residues. The V gene end was trimmed by 3 bases and the J gene end by 2 bases; junction bases not matched to a gene: 2. The CDR3 loop is CAWRGQYTDTQYF. Written as DNA, the CDR3 is TGTGCCTGGAGGGGACAGTACACAGATACGCAGTATTTT.

This chain connects TRBV29-1 to TRBJ2-5; 7 bases fit TRBD2. Germline-derived CDR1 and CDR2 are SQVTM and ANQGSEA. The CDR3 has 14 amino acids. The CDR3 DNA reads TGCAGTGTCCTTGGGGGGGGTAACCAAGAGACCCAGTACTTC. It specifies CSVLGGGNQETQYF.

This clone appeared once. The rearrangement joins TRBV5-6 to TRBJ2-3; D ambiguous. The V and J ends lost 3 bases and 0 bases respectively, with 5 bases between them. CDR1 is SGHDT, CDR2 YYEEEE, per germline. This CDR3 spans 13 amino acids. CDR3: CASSSISTDTQYF. The CDR3 DNA follows: TGTGCCAGCAGCTCTATTAGCACAGATACGCAGTATTTT. The complete variable domain, with remaining parts taken from reference TRBV5-6 and TRBJ2-3, reads DAGVTQSPTHLIKTRGQQVTLRCSPKSGHDTVSWYQQALGQGPQFIFQYYEEEERQRGNFPDRFSGHQFPNYSSELNVNALLLGDSALYLCASSSISTDTQYFGPGTRLTVL.

The chain is built from TRBV28 and TRBJ2-6, with 10 nucleotides matching TRBD1. This CDR3 comprises 19 residues. The germline V gene has CDR1 MDHEN and CDR2 SYDVKM. J was trimmed by 0 bases and V by 5 bases; bases with no gene match: 10. The CDR3 DNA sequence: TGTGCCAGCAGTCAAGTACCGGGACAGGGGCCCTCTGGGGCCAACGTCCTGACTTTC. Its protein product is CASSQVPGQGPSGANVLTF.

This clone was observed a single time. This chain links TRBV6-6 with TRBJ2-1, with 7 positions matching TRBD1. Losses at the gene ends were 11 bases for V and 4 bases for J; bases not matched to a gene: 11. Germline V gene data show CDR1 as MNHNY and CDR2 as SVGAGI (reference sequence). This CDR3 has 14 amino acids. CDR3 amino acids: CAGAPGQSYNEQFF. In DNA, the CDR3 is TGTGCCGGGGCACCGGGACAGAGTTACAATGAGCAGTTCTTC.

This chain links TRBV14 with TRBJ2-7; D may be TRBD2 (5 bases). The germline V gene encodes CDR1 SGHDN and CDR2 FVKESK. The CDR3 runs 13 residues. Trimming removed 4 bases from V and 6 bases from J, with 13 bases in between. CDR3 DNA sequence: TGTGCCAGCAGCCGCGGGCCCCAGCGCGAGCAGTACTTC. This sequence encodes CASSRGPQREQYF.

The rearrangement links TRBV7-2 to TRBJ2-4; possible D gene TRBD2, 5 bases. The V end was cut by 3 bases, the J end by 5 bases, with 17 bases between. Germline values: CDR1 SGHTA, CDR2 FQGNSA. The CDR3 runs 16 residues. The CDR3 DNA sequence: TGTGCCAGCAGCTTCCCGGACTCGGCGGGCCAAAACATTCAGTACTTC. This encodes CASSFPDSAGQNIQYF.

The CDR3 coding sequence is TGTGCCAGCAGCCCCGCCCCAGGGGAATCGGACACTGAAGCTTTCTTT. This codes for CASSPAPGESDTEAFF. The chain carries TRBV7-9 and TRBJ1-1; TRBD1 is a possible D gene (6 bases). The germline V gene has CDR1 SEHNR and CDR2 FQNEAQ (reference sequence). V was cut by 5 bases and J by 3 bases, with 19 bases left in between. The CDR3 has 16 residues.

Regarding this clone: This sample also contains other DNA sequences that code for the same CDR3. The chain links TRBV24-1 to TRBJ1-3; 11 bases fit TRBD1. V dropped 4 bases and J dropped 2; count of bases not matched to a gene: 0. The CDR3 spans 15 residues. Germline-derived CDR1 and CDR2 are KGHDR and SFDVKD. CDR3: CATSEGQGAGNTIYF. CDR3 DNA: TGTGCCACCAGTGAGGGACAGGGGGCTGGAAACACCATATATTTT.

The V gene is TRBV5-6, the J gene TRBJ1-3; 7 positions agree with TRBD1. The germline CDR1 and CDR2 sequences are SGHDT and YYEEEE. After removal of 4 bases from V and 0 bases from J, the junction contained 10 bases not matched to a gene. The CDR3 totals 17 residues. CDR3 amino acids: CASSNSGQAYSGNTIYF. For the CDR3, the DNA is TGTGCCAGCAGCAACTCCGGACAGGCTTACTCTGGAAACACCATATATTTT.

This clone was recorded a few times. V is TRBV5-1 and J is TRBJ2-7; D is ambiguous. V was trimmed by 0 bases and J by 11 bases, leaving 18 bases between them. The CDR3 has 14 amino acids. Germline values: CDR1 SGHRS, CDR2 YFSETQ. The CDR3 protein is CASSLDLGQRMKYF. The CDR3, as DNA: TGCGCCAGCAGCTTGGATTTGGGTCAGCGAATGAAGTACTTC.

This clone was observed many times. The chain employs TRBV6-1 and TRBJ1-5; D possibly corresponds to TRBD1 (5 bases). The V gene's germline CDR1 is MNHNS and CDR2 SASEGT. This CDR3 spans 15 amino acids. V dropped 2 bases and J dropped 5 bases, with 13 bases sitting between them. The CDR3 DNA reads as TGTGCCAGCAGTGAATCCGGGGGATCCGATCAGCCCCAGCATTTT. As protein: CASSESGGSDQPQHF.